The 7 T cell receptor beta chains below all came from one sample that was sequenced in a study of T cells after yellow fever vaccination. TCRdb re-called the 5' RACE reads through MiXCR, storing one row per CDR3 protein. The sample contains 65,000 to 70,000 distinct CDR3 sequences, approximately 6.2% of which appear only once. The sample was CD4+ T cells sorted from PBMCs, taken more than 13 days after the first yellow fever vaccination. The receptor set was obtained from a man aged 18-30 years who received the YFV17D yellow fever vaccine.

The table lists this clonotype with a few counts. This chain joins TRBV7-2 and TRBJ2-7, with D unresolved. V was shortened by 1 base and J by 7 bases, with 14 bases between the two germline ends. The CDR3 length is 14 residues. From germline, CDR1 is SGHTA and CDR2 FQGNSA. CDR3: CASSLGPSRAEQYF. The CDR3 nucleotides read TGTGCCAGCAGCTTAGGTCCGTCTAGGGCTGAGCAGTACTTC. The full variable domain, completed using reference TRBV7-2 and TRBJ2-7, is GAGVSQSPSNKVTEKGKDVELRCDPISGHTALYWYRQSLGQGLEFLIYFQGNSAPDKSGLPSDRFSAERTGGSVSTLTIQRTQQEDSAVYLCASSLGPSRAEQYFGPGTRLTVT.

This clonotype was found many times. This chain uses TRBV20-1 with TRBJ1-5, with D tentatively TRBD1 (6 bases). The CDR3 contains 16 residues. Germline CDR1 reads DFQATT; CDR2 reads SNEGSKA (reference sequence). V shed 3 bases and J shed 5 bases, with 20 bases lying between them. CDR3 protein: CSASPRGGRSHQPQHF. In nucleotides, the CDR3 is TGCAGTGCTAGTCCTAGGGGGGGGCGCTCCCATCAGCCCCAGCATTTT.

This clonotype was picked up many times. This sequence joins TRBV10-3 and TRBJ1-2; weak D call: TRBD1 (6 bases). The V and J ends lost 0 bases and 4 bases respectively, with 12 bases between them. CDR1 is ENHRY and CDR2 is SYGVKD in the germline V gene. There are 15 residues in the CDR3. The CDR3 coding sequence is TGTGCCATCAGTGAGTCGGCGGGGGGCGCCTATGGCTACACCTTC. Translation: CAISESAGGAYGYTF.

This clonotype was detected many times. This sequence joins TRBV11-2 and TRBJ2-2; the match to TRBD2 covers 7 bases. This CDR3 region has 16 residues. Germline V CDR1 and CDR2: SGHAT, FQNNGV. With 2 bases clipped from V and 2 bases from J, the junction kept 5 bases outside the gene matches. The CDR3 DNA is TGTGCCAGCAGCTTATTAGCGGGCCCAAACACCGGGGAGCTGTTTTTT. Its protein is CASSLLAGPNTGELFF.

This clonotype was seen repeatedly, ten times or more. The gene calls are TRBV4-2 and TRBJ2-3; 13 nucleotides align to TRBD2. This CDR3 region has 17 residues. J lost 4 bases, V lost 6 bases, and 10 bases had no gene match. Germline CDR1 and CDR2: LGHNA and YNFKEQ. The CDR3 region is CASRGTSGALSPDTQYF. The CDR3 nucleotides read TGTGCCAGCAGGGGGACTAGCGGGGCTCTAAGCCCAGATACGCAGTATTTT.

There are many counts of this clonotype. The CDR3, as DNA: TGTGCCAGCAGCCCCAATCTTCCCAATGAGCAGTTCTTC. This translates into CASSPNLPNEQFF. The V and J genes are TRBV7-2 and TRBJ2-1; D remains unclear. V lost 5 bases and J 6 bases, leaving 11 bases between the germline ends. Germline V lookup: CDR1 SGHTA, CDR2 FQGNSA. The CDR3 has 13 amino acids.

In this sample, this clonotype turned up many times. This chain uses TRBV28 with TRBJ2-5; D is perhaps TRBD2 (6 bases). This CDR3 has 15 amino acids. V was pared by 5 bases and J by 2 bases, with 15 bases between. In germline, CDR1 is MDHEN, CDR2 SYDVKM. CDR3 sequence reads: CASSDGGASQETQYF. The CDR3 DNA reads TGTGCCAGCAGTGACGGCGGGGCTTCTCAAGAGACCCAGTACTTC.